The rows below give T cell receptor beta chains drawn from one sample of a study of cytomegalovirus exposure and HLA in healthy donors. Sequenced by immunoSEQ multiplex PCR; TCRdb stores in-frame clones only, minus some. The sample has about 160,000 clones, about 85% seen once. Specimen: PBMCs. The receptor set was obtained from a woman in her 50s in good health and CMV-seropositive. Each CDR3 is given with its conserved first and last residue. A D gene is named only where the DNA matches it firmly. A row's size may be missing; if present it is once, few, many or a size class.

j_call	d_call	clone_size	v_call	cdr3_aa	cdr3_nt
TRBJ2-6	NA	NA	TRBV29-1	CSVLQASGANVLTF	TGCAGCGTGTTACAGGCTTCTGGGGCCAACGTCCTGACTTTC
TRBJ2-2	NA	once	TRBV18	CASSPSPNTGELFF	TGTGCCAGCTCCCCTTCCCCGAACACCGGGGAGCTGTTTTTT
TRBJ1-1	NA	few	TRBV6-1	CASRQLYTEAFF	TGTGCCAGCAGACAGTTGTACACTGAAGCTTTCTTT
TRBJ1-1	TRBD1	NA	TRBV7-8	CASSWGQGGYTEAFF	TGTGCCAGCAGCTGGGGACAGGGAGGTTACACTGAAGCTTTCTTT
TRBJ1-1	TRBD1	NA	TRBV9	CASSVLRQGGEAFF	TGTGCCAGCAGCGTCCTTCGACAGGGGGGAGAAGCTTTCTTT
TRBJ1-3	TRBD1	once	TRBV6-6	CASSLTGETGNTIYF	TGTGCCAGCAGTCTGACAGGGGAAACTGGAAACACCATATATTTT
TRBJ2-5	TRBD1	NA	TRBV9	CASSVAGGVGETQYF	TGTGCCAGCAGCGTTGCAGGGGGCGTTGGGGAGACCCAGTACTTC
TRBJ2-1	NA	once	TRBV4-2	CASSQSPSARYNEQFF	TGTGCCAGCAGCCAATCTCCTAGTGCCCGCTACAATGAGCAGTTCTTC
TRBJ2-1	NA	NA	TRBV7-9	CASSLGMGERASYNEQFF	TGTGCCAGCAGCTTGGGGATGGGGGAGCGGGCGTCCTACAATGAGCAGTTCTTC
TRBJ2-3	TRBD1	few	TRBV11-2	CASSFGPQGADTQYF	TGTGCCAGCAGCTTTGGTCCTCAGGGGGCAGATACGCAGTATTTT
TRBJ2-1	NA	NA	TRBV11-2	CASSPGKGRYNEQFF	TGTGCCAGCAGCCCAGGGAAAGGGCGCTACAATGAGCAGTTCTTC
TRBJ2-1	NA	once	TRBV15	CATSRDTAGVTYNEQFF	TGTGCCACCAGCAGAGATACGGCAGGGGTAACCTACAATGAGCAGTTCTTC
TRBJ2-7	TRBD1	NA	TRBV11-3	CASSLGGQGKHEQYF	TGTGCCAGCAGCTTAGGAGGACAGGGAAAACACGAGCAGTACTTC
TRBJ1-1	TRBD1	NA	TRBV19	CASSVQGVGTEAFF	TGTGCCAGTAGCGTACAGGGGGTTGGCACTGAAGCTTTCTTT
TRBJ2-5	NA	few	TRBV4-1	CASSQERAARGTQYF	TGCGCCAGCAGCCAAGAGAGGGCGGCAAGAGGGACCCAGTACTTC
TRBJ1-6	NA	NA	TRBV7-2	CASSIQGNPPLHF	TGTGCCAGCAGCATCCAGGGAAACCCACCCCTCCACTTT
TRBJ2-7	NA	NA	TRBV4-1	CASSQKGGTYEQYF	TGCGCCAGCAGCCAAAAAGGGGGTACCTACGAGCAGTACTTC
TRBJ2-7	TRBD2	NA	TRBV9	CASSVLGGRLGEQYF	TGTGCCAGCAGCGTTCTCGGCGGGAGACTGGGCGAGCAGTACTTC
TRBJ2-5	NA	NA	TRBV4-2	CASSQEGGRGETQYF	TGTGCCAGCAGCCAAGAAGGAGGGAGAGGAGAGACCCAGTACTTC